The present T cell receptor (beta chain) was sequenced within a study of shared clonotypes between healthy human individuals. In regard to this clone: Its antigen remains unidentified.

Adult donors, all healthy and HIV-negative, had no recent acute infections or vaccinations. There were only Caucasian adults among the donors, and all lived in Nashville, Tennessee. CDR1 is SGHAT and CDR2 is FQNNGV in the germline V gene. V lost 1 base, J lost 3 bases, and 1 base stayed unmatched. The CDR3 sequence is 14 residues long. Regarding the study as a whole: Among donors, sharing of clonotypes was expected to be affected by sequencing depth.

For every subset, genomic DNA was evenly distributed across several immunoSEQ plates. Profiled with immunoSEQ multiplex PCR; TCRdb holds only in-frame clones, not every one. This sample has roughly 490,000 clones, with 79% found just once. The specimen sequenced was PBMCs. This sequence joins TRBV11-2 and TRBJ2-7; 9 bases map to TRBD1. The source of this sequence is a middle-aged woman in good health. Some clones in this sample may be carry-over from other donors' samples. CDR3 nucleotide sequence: TGTGCCAGCAGCTTAGCGGGACAGGGCTACGAGCAGTACTTC. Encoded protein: CASSLAGQGYEQYF.